This T cell receptor beta chain was identified during a study of blood T cell repertoires in COVID-19. In the study overall: Some COVID-19 samples were acute and others convalescent; all came from the United States, Italy and Spain. In each case, the material was cDNA or gDNA derived from T cells, B-cell-depleted T cells, or PBMCs.

This CDR3 region has 14 residues. Germline CDR1 reads GTSNPN; CDR2 reads SVGIG (reference sequence). Trimming took off 4 bases at V and 7 bases at J, with 17 bases between the two ends. Original processing notes: Nucleated cell counts were estimated from reference gene primer amplification. The table came from immunoSEQ multiplex PCR; TCRdb's copy has only in-frame clones and leaves some out. The V and J calls and clone size were taken over from that table, and D and trimming were inferred from the DNA. The sample lists about 130,000 clones; around 75% were seen once. The sequence was obtained from an older woman with COVID-19, enrolled during active disease. The genes are TRBV30 and TRBJ1-3; D might be TRBD1 (5 bases). The source material was peripheral blood. This CDR3 is CAWIVGRGFNTIYF. In nucleotides, the CDR3 is TGTGCCTGGATAGTGGGACGGGGGTTTAACACCATATATTTT.